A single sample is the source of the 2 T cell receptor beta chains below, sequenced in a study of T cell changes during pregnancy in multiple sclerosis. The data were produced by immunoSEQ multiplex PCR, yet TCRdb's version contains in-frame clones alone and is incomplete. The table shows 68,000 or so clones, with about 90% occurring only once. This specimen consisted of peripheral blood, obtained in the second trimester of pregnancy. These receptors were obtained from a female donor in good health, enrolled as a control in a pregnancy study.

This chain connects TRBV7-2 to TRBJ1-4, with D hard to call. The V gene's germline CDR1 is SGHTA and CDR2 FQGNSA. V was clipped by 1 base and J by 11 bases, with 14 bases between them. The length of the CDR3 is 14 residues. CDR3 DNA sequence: TGTGCCAGCAGCTTAGGGGAGACGAATCAGAAACTGTTTTTT. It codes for CASSLGETNQKLFF. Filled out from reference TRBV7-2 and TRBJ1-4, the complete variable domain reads GAGVSQSPSNKVTEKGKDVELRCDPISGHTALYWYRQSLGQGLEFLIYFQGNSAPDKSGLPSDRFSAERTGGSVSTLTIQRTQQEDSAVYLCASSLGETNQKLFFGSGTQLSVL.

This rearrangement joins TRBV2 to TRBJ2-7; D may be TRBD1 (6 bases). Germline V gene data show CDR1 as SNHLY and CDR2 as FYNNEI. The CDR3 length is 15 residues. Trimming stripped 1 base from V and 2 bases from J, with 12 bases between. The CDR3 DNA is TGTGCCAGCAGTGAAGGGGCAGGGGCCCCCTACGAGCAGTACTTC. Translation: CASSEGAGAPYEQYF.